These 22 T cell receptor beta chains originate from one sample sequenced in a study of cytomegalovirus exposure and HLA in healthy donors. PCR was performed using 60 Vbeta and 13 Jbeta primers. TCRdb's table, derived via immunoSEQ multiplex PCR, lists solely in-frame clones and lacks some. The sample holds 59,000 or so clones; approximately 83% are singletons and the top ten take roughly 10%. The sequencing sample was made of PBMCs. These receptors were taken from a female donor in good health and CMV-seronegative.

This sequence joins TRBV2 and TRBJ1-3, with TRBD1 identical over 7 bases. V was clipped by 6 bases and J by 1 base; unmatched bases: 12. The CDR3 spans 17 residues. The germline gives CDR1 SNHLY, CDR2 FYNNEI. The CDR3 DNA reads TGTGCCAGCAGAGCCTCAATCGCAGGGGGATCTGGAAACACCATATATTTT. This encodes CASRASIAGGSGNTIYF.

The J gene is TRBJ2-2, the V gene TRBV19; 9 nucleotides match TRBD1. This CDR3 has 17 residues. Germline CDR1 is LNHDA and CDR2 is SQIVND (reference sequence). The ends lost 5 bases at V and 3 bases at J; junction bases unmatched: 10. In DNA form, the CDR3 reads TGTGCCAGTAGTCCCCGCCTGACAGGGGGATACACCGGGGAGCTGTTTTTT. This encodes CASSPRLTGGYTGELFF.

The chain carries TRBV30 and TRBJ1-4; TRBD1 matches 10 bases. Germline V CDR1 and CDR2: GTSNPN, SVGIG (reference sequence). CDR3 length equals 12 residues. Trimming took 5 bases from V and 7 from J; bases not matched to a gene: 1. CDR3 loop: CAWGQGVEKLFF. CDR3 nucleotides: TGTGCCTGGGGACAGGGGGTTGAAAAACTGTTTTTT.

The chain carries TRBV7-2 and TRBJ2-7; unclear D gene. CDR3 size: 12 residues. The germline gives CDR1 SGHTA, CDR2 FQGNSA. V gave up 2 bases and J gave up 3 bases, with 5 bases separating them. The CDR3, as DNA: TGTGCCAGCAGCTTATCGTTCTACGAGCAGTACTTC. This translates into CASSLSFYEQYF.

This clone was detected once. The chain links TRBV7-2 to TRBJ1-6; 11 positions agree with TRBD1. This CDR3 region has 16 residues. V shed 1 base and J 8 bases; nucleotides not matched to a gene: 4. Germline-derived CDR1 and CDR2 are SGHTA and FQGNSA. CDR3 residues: CASSLVGTGGYSPLHF. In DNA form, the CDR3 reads TGTGCCAGCAGCTTAGTAGGGACAGGGGGTTATTCACCCCTCCACTTT.

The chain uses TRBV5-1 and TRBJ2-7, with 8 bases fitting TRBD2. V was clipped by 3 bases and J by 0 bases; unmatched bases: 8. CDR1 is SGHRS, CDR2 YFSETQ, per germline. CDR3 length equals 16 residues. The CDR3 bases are TGCGCCAGCAGCTGGGGCGGGGGGACAAGCTCCTACGAGCAGTACTTC. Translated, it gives CASSWGGGTSSYEQYF. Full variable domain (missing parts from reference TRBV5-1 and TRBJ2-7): KAGVTQTPRYLIKTRGQQVTLSCSPISGHRSVSWYQQTPGQGLQFLFEYFSETQRNKGNFPGRFSGRQFSNSRSEMNVSTLELGDSALYLCASSWGGGTSSYEQYFGPGTRLTVT.

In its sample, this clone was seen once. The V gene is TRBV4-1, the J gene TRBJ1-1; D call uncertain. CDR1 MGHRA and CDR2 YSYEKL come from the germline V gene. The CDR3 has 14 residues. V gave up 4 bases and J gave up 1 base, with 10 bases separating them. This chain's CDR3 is CASSRGEANTEAFF. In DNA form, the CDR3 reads TGCGCCAGCAGCCGAGGTGAGGCGAACACTGAAGCTTTCTTT.

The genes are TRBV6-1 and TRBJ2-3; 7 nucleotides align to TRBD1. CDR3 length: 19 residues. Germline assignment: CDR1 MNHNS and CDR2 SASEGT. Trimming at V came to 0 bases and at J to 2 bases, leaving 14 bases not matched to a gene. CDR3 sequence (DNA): TGTGCCAGCAGTGAAGCACCCCCAAACAGGGGTGATCTCACAGATACGCAGTATTTT. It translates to CASSEAPPNRGDLTDTQYF.

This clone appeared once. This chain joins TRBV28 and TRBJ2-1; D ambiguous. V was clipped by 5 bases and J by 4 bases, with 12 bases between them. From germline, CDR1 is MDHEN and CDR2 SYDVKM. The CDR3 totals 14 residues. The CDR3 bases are TGTGCCAGCAGTCGGTGGGCTTCGTACAATGAGCAGTTCTTC. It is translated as CASSRWASYNEQFF. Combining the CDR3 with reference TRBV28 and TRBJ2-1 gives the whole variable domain DVKVTQSSRYLVKRTGEKVFLECVQDMDHENMFWYRQDPGLGLRLIYFSYDVKMKEKGDIPEGYSVSREKKERFSLILESASTNQTSMYLCASSRWASYNEQFFGPGTRLTVL.

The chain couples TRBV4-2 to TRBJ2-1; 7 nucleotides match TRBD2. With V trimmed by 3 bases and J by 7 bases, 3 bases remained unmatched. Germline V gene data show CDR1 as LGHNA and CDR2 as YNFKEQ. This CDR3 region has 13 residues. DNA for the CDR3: TGTGCCAGCAGCCAGGAACTAGCGAATGAGCAGTTCTTC. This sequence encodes CASSQELANEQFF.

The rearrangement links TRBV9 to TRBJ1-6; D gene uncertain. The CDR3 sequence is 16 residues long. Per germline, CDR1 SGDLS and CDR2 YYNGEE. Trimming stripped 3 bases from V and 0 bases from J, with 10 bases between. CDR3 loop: CASSATGSSYNSPLHF. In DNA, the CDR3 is TGTGCCAGCAGCGCGACGGGGAGCTCCTATAATTCACCCCTCCACTTT.

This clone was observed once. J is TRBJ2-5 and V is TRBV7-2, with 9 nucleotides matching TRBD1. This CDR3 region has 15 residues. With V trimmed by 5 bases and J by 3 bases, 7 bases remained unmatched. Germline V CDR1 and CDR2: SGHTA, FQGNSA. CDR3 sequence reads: CASSPWDRAKETQYF. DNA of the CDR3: TGTGCCAGCAGCCCCTGGGACAGGGCGAAAGAGACCCAGTACTTC.

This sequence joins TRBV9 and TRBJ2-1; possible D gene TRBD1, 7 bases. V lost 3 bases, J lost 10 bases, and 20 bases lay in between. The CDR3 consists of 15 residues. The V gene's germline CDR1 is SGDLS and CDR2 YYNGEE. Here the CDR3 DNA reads TGTGCCAGCAGCGCGACTCAAACGACAGGGAGGGAGCAGTTCTTC. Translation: CASSATQTTGREQFF.

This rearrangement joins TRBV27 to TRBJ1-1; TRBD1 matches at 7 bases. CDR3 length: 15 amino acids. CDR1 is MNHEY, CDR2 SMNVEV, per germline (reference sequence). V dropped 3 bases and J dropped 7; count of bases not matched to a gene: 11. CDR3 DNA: TGTGCCAGCAGTTTTCGGGTACAGGGGTCCGGTGAAGCTTTCTTT. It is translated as CASSFRVQGSGEAFF.

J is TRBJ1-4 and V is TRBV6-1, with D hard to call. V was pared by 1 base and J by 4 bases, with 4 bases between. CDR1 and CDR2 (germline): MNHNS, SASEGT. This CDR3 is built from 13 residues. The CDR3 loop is CASSEDINEKLFF. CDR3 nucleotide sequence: TGTGCCAGCAGTGAAGATATTAATGAAAAACTGTTTTTT.

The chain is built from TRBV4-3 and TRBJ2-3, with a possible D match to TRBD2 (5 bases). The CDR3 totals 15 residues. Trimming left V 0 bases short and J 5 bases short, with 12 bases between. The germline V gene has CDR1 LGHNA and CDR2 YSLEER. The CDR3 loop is CASSQETSVQDTQYF. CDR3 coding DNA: TGCGCCAGCAGCCAAGAAACTAGTGTTCAAGATACGCAGTATTTT.

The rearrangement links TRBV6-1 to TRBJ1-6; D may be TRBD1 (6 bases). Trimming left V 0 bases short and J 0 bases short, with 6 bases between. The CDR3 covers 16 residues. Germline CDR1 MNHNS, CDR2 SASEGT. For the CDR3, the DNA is TGTGCCAGCAGTGAAGCGGACAGCTCCTATAATTCACCCCTCCACTTT. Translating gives CASSEADSSYNSPLHF.

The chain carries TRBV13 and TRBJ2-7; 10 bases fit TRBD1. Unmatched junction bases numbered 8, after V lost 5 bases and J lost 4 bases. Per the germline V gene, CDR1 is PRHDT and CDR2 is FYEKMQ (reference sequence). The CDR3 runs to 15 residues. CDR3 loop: CASSPGTGDKYEQYF. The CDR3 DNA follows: TGTGCCAGCAGCCCCGGGACAGGGGATAAGTACGAGCAGTACTTC.

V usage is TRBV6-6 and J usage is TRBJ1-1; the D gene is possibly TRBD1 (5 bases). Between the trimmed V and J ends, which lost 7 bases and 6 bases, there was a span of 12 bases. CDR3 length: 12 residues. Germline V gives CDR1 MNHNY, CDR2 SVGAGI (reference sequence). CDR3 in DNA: TGTGCCAGCACAGGGTTCATGGCTGAAGCTTTCTTT. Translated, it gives CASTGFMAEAFF.

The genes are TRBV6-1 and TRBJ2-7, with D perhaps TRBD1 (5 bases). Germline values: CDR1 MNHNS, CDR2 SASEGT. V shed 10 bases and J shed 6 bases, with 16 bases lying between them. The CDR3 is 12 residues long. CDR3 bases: TGTGCCACCCTGATCAGGGCCCTCGAGCAGTACTTC. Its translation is CATLIRALEQYF.

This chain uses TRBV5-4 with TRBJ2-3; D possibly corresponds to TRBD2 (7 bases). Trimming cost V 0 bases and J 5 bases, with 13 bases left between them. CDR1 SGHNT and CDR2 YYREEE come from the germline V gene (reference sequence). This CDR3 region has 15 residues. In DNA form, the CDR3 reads TGTGCCAGCAGCTTGGGCGGGGGCTTTCGAGATACGCAGTATTTT. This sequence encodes CASSLGGGFRDTQYF.

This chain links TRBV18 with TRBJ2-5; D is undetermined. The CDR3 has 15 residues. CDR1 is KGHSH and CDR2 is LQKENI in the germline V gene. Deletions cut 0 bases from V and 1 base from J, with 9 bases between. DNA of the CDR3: TGTGCCAGCTCACCACCAAAACAGATCCAAGAGACCCAGTACTTC. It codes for CASSPPKQIQETQYF.